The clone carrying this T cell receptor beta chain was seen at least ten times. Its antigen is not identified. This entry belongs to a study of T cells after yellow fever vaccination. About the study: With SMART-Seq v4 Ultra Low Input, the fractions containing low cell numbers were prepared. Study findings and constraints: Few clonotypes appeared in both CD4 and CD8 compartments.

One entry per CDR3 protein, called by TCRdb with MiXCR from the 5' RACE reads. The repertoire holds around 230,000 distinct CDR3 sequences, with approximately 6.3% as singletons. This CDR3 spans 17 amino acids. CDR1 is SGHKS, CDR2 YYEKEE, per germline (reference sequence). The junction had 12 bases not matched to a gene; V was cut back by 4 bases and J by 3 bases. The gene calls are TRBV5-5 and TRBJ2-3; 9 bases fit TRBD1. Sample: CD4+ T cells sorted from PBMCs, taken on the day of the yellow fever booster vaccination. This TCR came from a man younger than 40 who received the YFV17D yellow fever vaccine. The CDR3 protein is CASSKHGPGQGTDTQYF. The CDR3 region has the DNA TGTGCCAGCAGCAAACACGGCCCGGGACAGGGAACAGATACGCAGTATTTT.